Listed here is a single TCR beta chain. Antigen unknown. Clones were sequenced by immunoSEQ multiplex PCR, and TCRdb holds only the in-frame ones, with some missing. The sample has 100,000 to 120,000 clones; roughly 86% are singletons. The CDR3 is made up of 14 amino acids. Trimming took 3 bases from V and 6 from J, leaving 15 bases between them. Germline V gives CDR1 SGHNT, CDR2 YYREEE (reference sequence). This sample is drawn from a study of T cell responses to AZD1222 COVID-19 vaccine. Study-level findings and limits: Just a handful of AZD1222 recipients tested seropositive at baseline. Clonal diversity may have been underestimated in mostly white British donors. CD4 TCRs linked to vaccination spanned spike, dominating at 160-218 and 743-854. Spike-specific TCR breadth and depth went up after people got two AZD1222 doses.

This sequence joins TRBV5-4 and TRBJ1-1; D call uncertain. Source: peripheral blood, taken on day 0 of AZD1222 vaccination. The source of this sequence is an adult in good health. The CDR3 is CASSSSGGISEAFF. CDR3 nucleotides: TGTGCCAGCAGCTCCTCCGGAGGGATCTCTGAAGCTTTCTTT.